The source of this T cell receptor (beta chain) is a study of cytomegalovirus exposure and HLA in healthy donors. Use of 60 Vbeta and 13 Jbeta primers characterized the PCR. Using immunoSEQ multiplex PCR, the repertoire was profiled, and TCRdb retains in-frame clones only, with some absent. Counted here are nearly 110,000 clones, roughly 76% occurring once; the ten biggest clones make up roughly 6.5%. Study-wide points: When a later analysis was performed, an Asian-associated ancestry cluster reportedly had fewer N-insertions than the roughly 700-donor mean.

Points on this clone: Its antigen remains unknown.

Germline V gene lookup returns CDR1 SGHRS and CDR2 YFSETQ. With 4 bases removed from V and 8 bases from J, the gap between germline ends came to 12 bases. The CDR3 is made up of 12 amino acids. The sample taken for sequencing was PBMCs. This clonotype originated in a woman aged 45-65 years in good health and CMV-seropositive. The chain uses TRBV5-1 and TRBJ1-2; D is perhaps TRBD1 (6 bases). CDR3 region: CASSGGAKGYTF. Written as DNA, the CDR3 is TGCGCCAGCAGCGGGGGGGCGAAAGGCTACACCTTC.